The rows below give T cell receptor beta chains drawn from one sample of a study of beta chain features in type 1 diabetes. Profiling relied on immunoSEQ multiplex PCR, and the TCRdb table lists in-frame clones only, not all of them. In the table there are 640,000 or so clones, around 15% of which are singletons. The sequencing sample was made of naive CD4+ T cells from blood. These receptors were collected from a man between 18 and 29 years old with type 1 diabetes. Each CDR3 is given with its conserved first and last residue. Fields, in order: V gene, clone size, CDR3 protein. Where a row states a size, it is once, few, many or the class of an expanded clone; other rows omit it.

v_call: TRBV2; clone_size: -; cdr3_aa: CASRLQGFSYNEQFF
v_call: TRBV2; clone_size: -; cdr3_aa: CASSNEVAQYF
v_call: TRBV18; clone_size: -; cdr3_aa: CASSPTGNTEAFF
v_call: TRBV12-5; clone_size: few; cdr3_aa: CASVRDWDTEAFF
v_call: TRBV6-6; clone_size: few; cdr3_aa: CASSYRVDRGSGYTF
v_call: TRBV4-1; clone_size: few; cdr3_aa: CASSQEVRAGADTQYF
v_call: TRBV2; clone_size: -; cdr3_aa: CASSPSIDTQYF
v_call: TRBV30; clone_size: few; cdr3_aa: CAWSGTGGSGNTIYF
v_call: TRBV28; clone_size: few; cdr3_aa: CASLRVSEAFF
v_call: TRBV29-1; clone_size: few; cdr3_aa: CSVVTSGVDNEQFF
v_call: TRBV2; clone_size: -; cdr3_aa: CARTGTGRYGYTF
v_call: TRBV15; clone_size: -; cdr3_aa: CATSRDRLDEQFF
v_call: TRBV4-1; clone_size: few; cdr3_aa: CASSQNRAHTGELFF
v_call: TRBV7-9; clone_size: few; cdr3_aa: CASSVRQDYEQYF
v_call: TRBV19; clone_size: -; cdr3_aa: CASSSGLGEAFF
v_call: TRBV29-1; clone_size: -; cdr3_aa: CSVEAPDRDYEYTF